This T cell receptor beta chain appears in the sequencing data of a study of vaccination effects on CD4 cells after COVID-19. On this clone itself: As yet, its antigen is unknown.

Clones were sequenced by immunoSEQ multiplex PCR, and TCRdb holds only the in-frame ones, with some missing. This table has 25,000 to 30,000 clones, around 72% appearing once. Sequencing was preceded by expansion of antigen-specific CD4+ T cells with viral peptide pools in the ViraFEST assay. The authors isolated CD4+ T cells after more than eight days of culture. Vaccinated recipients, who were negative for nucleocapsid antibodies, had no history of SARS-CoV-2 infection. The specimen was CD4+ T cells from PBMCs cultured with SARS-CoV-2 spike peptides, collected before COVID-19 vaccination. This clonotype originated in a human donor who received a COVID-19 vaccine.

CDR3 in amino acids: CASSLTDARQEAFF. Here the CDR3 DNA reads TGCGCCAGCAGCTTGACCGACGCCCGCCAGGAAGCTTTCTTT. The chain recombines TRBV5-1 with TRBJ1-1; D not resolved. This CDR3 comprises 14 residues. Germline assignment: CDR1 SGHRS and CDR2 YFSETQ. The germline V and J ends were trimmed by 1 base and 8 bases, with 15 bases remaining between them. The complete variable domain, with remaining parts taken from reference TRBV5-1 and TRBJ1-1, reads KAGVTQTPRYLIKTRGQQVTLSCSPISGHRSVSWYQQTPGQGLQFLFEYFSETQRNKGNFPGRFSGRQFSNSRSEMNVSTLELGDSALYLCASSLTDARQEAFFGQGTRLTVV.